What follows describes a single T cell receptor (beta chain). Other DNA sequences from this sample encode an identical CDR3 as well. Germline CDR1 and CDR2: SGHRS and YFSETQ. This CDR3 is built from 14 residues. V lost 4 bases to trimming and J lost 7 bases; unmatched junction nucleotides: 5. This specimen belongs to a study of blood T cell repertoires in COVID-19. Study-level background: Specimens from acute and convalescent COVID-19 originated in the United States, Italy and Spain. The cDNA or gDNA used as material had been derived from T cells, B-cell-depleted T cells, or PBMCs.

Per the original data handling: Counts of nucleated cells, estimated from reference gene primer amplification, were obtained. Clones were read by immunoSEQ multiplex PCR, and TCRdb kept only the in-frame ones, dropping some. The V and J calls and the clone size are those of that table, but D and trimming were determined from the DNA. This table holds some 160,000 clones, roughly 85% found once. This clonotype was obtained from a woman older than 75 with acute or convalescent COVID-19. The chain links TRBV5-1 to TRBJ2-1, with 10 bases fitting TRBD1. Sequenced material: peripheral blood. The CDR3: CASSLGQGVNEQFF. Here the CDR3 DNA reads TGCGCCAGCAGCCTCGGACAGGGGGTTAATGAGCAGTTCTTC.